This T cell receptor (beta chain) originates from a study of cytomegalovirus exposure and HLA in healthy donors. This CDR3 contains 12 residues. Germline trimming cut 1 base from V and 7 bases from J; bases unmatched to any gene: 0. From germline, CDR1 is ENHRY and CDR2 SYGVKD. As for this clone: Its antigen is still unknown.

Study outcomes and limitations: Rarity held for most TCR sequences, but there were some public TCRs that occurred in many donors. According to a subsequent analysis, TCR clusters from the first cohort were inclined to appear together in the roughly 130 validation repertoires. It was reportedly the case that the classifier diagnosed cytomegalovirus status with high specificity and sensitivity. 150 to 200 TCR beta chains were listed as cytomegalovirus-associated.

Only in-frame clones appear in the TCRdb table, and some are missing; sequencing was by immunoSEQ multiplex PCR. The sample lists approximately 60,000 clones; approximately 90% were seen once. This clonotype originated in a woman younger than 35 in good health and CMV-seronegative. The sample comprised PBMCs. J is TRBJ2-7 and V is TRBV10-3, with TRBD1 matching over 8 bases. CDR3 sequence: CAISEWDREQYF. The CDR3 coding sequence is TGTGCCATCAGTGAGTGGGACAGGGAGCAGTACTTC.